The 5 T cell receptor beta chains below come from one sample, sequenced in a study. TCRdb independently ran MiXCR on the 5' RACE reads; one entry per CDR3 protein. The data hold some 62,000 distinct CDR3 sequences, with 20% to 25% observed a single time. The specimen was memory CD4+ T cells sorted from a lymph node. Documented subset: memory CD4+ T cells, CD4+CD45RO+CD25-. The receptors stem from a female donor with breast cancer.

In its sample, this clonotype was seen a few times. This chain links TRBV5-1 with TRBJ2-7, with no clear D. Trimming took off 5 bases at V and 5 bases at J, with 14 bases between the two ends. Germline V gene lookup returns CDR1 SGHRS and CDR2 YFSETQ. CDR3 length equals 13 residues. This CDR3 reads CASSKGFTDEQYF. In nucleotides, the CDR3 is TGCGCCAGCAGTAAAGGCTTTACGGACGAGCAGTACTTC.

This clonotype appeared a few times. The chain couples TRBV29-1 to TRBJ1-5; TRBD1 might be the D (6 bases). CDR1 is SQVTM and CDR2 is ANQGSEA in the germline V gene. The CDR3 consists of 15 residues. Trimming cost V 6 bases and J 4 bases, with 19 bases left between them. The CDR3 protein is CSVPRVGALNQPQHF. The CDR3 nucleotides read TGCAGCGTCCCCCGAGTGGGGGCTTTGAATCAGCCCCAGCATTTT.

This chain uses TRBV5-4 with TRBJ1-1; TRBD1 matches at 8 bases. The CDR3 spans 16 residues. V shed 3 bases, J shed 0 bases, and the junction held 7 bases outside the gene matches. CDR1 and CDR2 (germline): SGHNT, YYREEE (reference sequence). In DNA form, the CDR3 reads TGTGCCAGCAGCTCATACAGGGGGACACTGAACACTGAAGCTTTCTTT. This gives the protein CASSSYRGTLNTEAFF. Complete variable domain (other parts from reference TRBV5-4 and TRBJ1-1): ETGVTQSPTHLIKTRGQQVTLRCSSQSGHNTVSWYQQALGQGPQFIFQYYREEENGRGNFPPRFSGLQFPNYSSELNVNALELDDSALYLCASSSYRGTLNTEAFFGQGTRLTVV.

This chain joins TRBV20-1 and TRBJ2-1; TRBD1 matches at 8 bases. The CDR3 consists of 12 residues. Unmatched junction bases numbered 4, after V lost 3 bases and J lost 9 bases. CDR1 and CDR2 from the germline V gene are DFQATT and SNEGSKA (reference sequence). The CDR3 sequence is CSASQGAFEQFF. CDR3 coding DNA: TGCAGTGCTAGTCAGGGGGCTTTTGAGCAGTTCTTC.

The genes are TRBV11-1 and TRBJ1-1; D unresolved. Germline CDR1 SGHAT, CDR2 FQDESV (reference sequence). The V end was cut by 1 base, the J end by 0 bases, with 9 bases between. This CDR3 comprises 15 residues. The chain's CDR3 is CASSLVSGMNTEAFF. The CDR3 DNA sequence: TGTGCCAGCAGCTTAGTCTCGGGGATGAACACTGAAGCTTTCTTT.